A single sample gave rise to the 7 T cell receptor beta chains below, sequenced in a study of cytomegalovirus exposure and HLA in healthy donors. With 60 Vbeta and 13 Jbeta primers, the PCR was carried out. The method was immunoSEQ multiplex PCR; TCRdb's version includes in-frame clones alone and lacks a portion of them. Here the sample spans under 150,000 clones, under 85% being singletons. The specimen sequenced was PBMCs. The receptors here all came from a man younger than 35 in good health and CMV-seronegative.

The chain carries TRBV5-6 and TRBJ1-6; D is possibly TRBD1 (5 bases). Germline CDR1 is SGHDT and CDR2 is YYEEEE. This CDR3 is 16 amino acids long. Trimming cost V 0 bases and J 6 bases, with 13 bases left between them. The CDR3 coding sequence is TGTGCCAGCAGCTTGGCTAGGGGTATCGGTAATTCACCCCTCCACTTT. Translation: CASSLARGIGNSPLHF.

This chain uses TRBV18 with TRBJ1-2; D possibly corresponds to TRBD1 (5 bases). V was trimmed by 0 bases and J by 3 bases, leaving 14 bases between them. The CDR3 covers 16 residues. Looked up from germline, CDR1 is KGHSH and CDR2 is LQKENI. In DNA form, the CDR3 reads TGTGCCAGCTCACCACCGGGCCAGGGTTTCCACTATGGCTACACCTTC. Residues: CASSPPGQGFHYGYTF.

J is TRBJ2-1 and V is TRBV19; 9 bases fit TRBD1. Germline V lookup: CDR1 LNHDA, CDR2 SQIVND (reference sequence). With V trimmed by 7 bases and J by 4 bases, 11 bases remained unmatched. This CDR3 region has 16 residues. CDR3 sequence: CASNLGAGQGYNEQFF. The CDR3 nucleotides are TGTGCCAGTAATCTCGGGGCGGGACAGGGATACAATGAGCAGTTCTTC.

This clone was detected once. The V gene is TRBV19, the J gene TRBJ1-2, with 7 nucleotides matching TRBD1. CDR1 is LNHDA, CDR2 SQIVND, per germline (reference sequence). The CDR3 spans 15 residues. The V gene end was trimmed by 9 bases and the J gene end by 4 bases; junction bases not matched to a gene: 14. CDR3 region: CASTDRAARGYGYTF. CDR3 coding DNA: TGTGCCAGCACCGACAGGGCTGCTCGTGGCTATGGCTACACCTTC.

The chain employs TRBV5-1 and TRBJ1-2, with D perhaps matching TRBD1 (5 bases). The CDR3 contains 14 residues. The V end was cut by 4 bases, the J end by 8 bases, with 18 bases between. Per the germline V gene, CDR1 is SGHRS and CDR2 is YFSETQ. The CDR3 here is CASSRDMGEEGYTF. The CDR3 region has the DNA TGCGCCAGCAGCCGGGATATGGGGGAGGAAGGCTACACCTTC.

The rearrangement joins TRBV30 to TRBJ1-1; TRBD1 matches at 8 bases. This CDR3 region has 14 residues. V trimming: 0 bases; J trimming: 5 bases; junction bases outside the gene matches: 5. Germline V gene sequence: CDR1 GTSNPN, CDR2 SVGIG (reference sequence). CDR3 bases: TGTGCCTGGAGTGTTACAGGGGGTGGTACTGAAGCTTTCTTT. Protein sequence: CAWSVTGGGTEAFF.

The rearrangement uses TRBV7-6 and TRBJ2-1, with a weak D call TRBD1 (5 bases). This CDR3 spans 18 amino acids. Deletions cut 5 bases from V and 5 bases from J, with 25 bases between. Germline CDR1 is SGHVS and CDR2 is FNYEAQ. In nucleotides, the CDR3 is TGTGCCAGCAGCCTACAGCTCAGCGCAGGGAACTCAAACAATGAGCAGTTCTTC. Encoded protein: CASSLQLSAGNSNNEQFF. Variable domain in full (rest from reference TRBV7-6 and TRBJ2-1): GAGVSQSPRYKVTKRGQDVALRCDPISGHVSLYWYRQALGQGPEFLTYFNYEAQQDKSGLPNDRFSAERPEGSISTLTIQRTEQRDSAMYRCASSLQLSAGNSNNEQFFGPGTRLTVL.